This entry is about one T cell receptor (beta chain). The sample comes from a study of cytomegalovirus exposure and HLA in healthy donors. Study overall: Earlier work reported around 110 million unique TCR beta sequences from about 200 million T cells.

This CDR3 is 16 amino acids long. Deletions cut 3 bases from V and 0 bases from J, with 15 bases between. The germline gives CDR1 SGHDT, CDR2 YYEEEE. The PCR used 60 Vbeta and 13 Jbeta primers. Method: immunoSEQ multiplex PCR; TCRdb's copy keeps in-frame clones and lacks some. The repertoire has 150,000 or so clones, more than 60% of them found once; the top ten carry 13%. This sequence originates from a man aged 35 to 55 in good health and CMV-seropositive. V gene TRBV5-6 combines with J gene TRBJ1-1; weak D call: TRBD1 (5 bases). The sample was PBMCs. CDR3 sequence (DNA): TGTGCCAGCAGCTATGACAGAGAAGCCTTGAACACTGAAGCTTTCTTT. As protein: CASSYDREALNTEAFF.